The entry below describes one T cell receptor (beta chain). Which antigen it targets is not known. The input lacks base qualities; no much larger clone sits a single base away. The CDR3 runs 14 residues from the cysteine to the phenylalanine. Only the CDR3 DNA stays, 42 bases, in frame from base 1. V is clipped by 2 bases and J by 8 bases, and the sequence between their germline boundaries is 12 bases long. The CDR1 and CDR2 encoded by the germline V gene (reference sequence) are SEHNR and FQNEAQ. This sample is part of a study of blood T cell repertoires in COVID-19 (dated by TCRdb to 2018 to 2020). Broadly, across the study: The collaborator samples originated in the United States, Italy and Spain and spanned the acute and convalescent phases of COVID-19. The material from the prospective study consisted of cDNA or gDNA derived from T cells, B-cell-depleted T cells, or PBMCs. Subjects who had been exposed to COVID-19, were actively infected with it, or had recovered from it provided the deeply sampled blood TCRbeta repertoires that made up the dataset. The samples were drawn from two sources: the first 160 participants of the ongoing ImmuneRACE study, and 1,200 or so subjects contributed by 6 global collaborators. A de-identified subject ID, COVID-19 status, age in years and sex were almost always included in the sample metadata. The repertoires were released in a freely available public database meant as a resource for research on the immune response to SARS-CoV-2. HLA class I and class II types, where available, came from metadata supplied by the sample provider rather than from assay-based typing. Overall study outcomes, separate from this receptor: How much clinical and demographic metadata was included differed by source and by participant, and the metadata was provided uncurated.

TCRbeta CDR3 regions were amplified from genomic DNA by means of the immunoSEQ Assay, a bias-controlled multiplex PCR. Processing in the source paper ran as follows. The number of nucleated cells in each sample was estimated by amplification of reference gene primers within the assay. To quantify the absolute abundance of each unique TCRbeta CDR3 rearrangement, sequence reads were collapsed and filtered. Productive Simpson clonality was computed per sample as the square root of Simpson's diversity index over productive rearrangements. Entries here come from immuneACCESS through TCRdb and include only in-frame sequences with V and J called. Some clones fail to appear in such tables; in the studies checked, an unresolved V gene covers under half of the shortfall, and the cause of the remainder is unknown. V and J calls and clone size follow that table, whereas D and trimming were derived from the DNA. Present in this sample are roughly 200,000 clones, roughly 94% of which were seen just once. Together, the top ten hold 0.6% to 0.9% of the sample.

In Seattle, one collaborating source enrolled patients while the infection was active and tracked those patients longitudinally over the course of disease. Whole blood was collected in K2EDTA tubes by collaborating institutions according to the institutions' own protocols. For TCRbeta analysis, collaborators shipped samples as frozen whole blood, isolated PBMCs, or DNA extracted from either of those sample types. The V and J genes are TRBV7-9 and TRBJ1-4; matching of 6 bases hints at TRBD1 as the D gene. This TCR came from a man younger than 40 with COVID-19, enrolled during active disease. The sequenced sample consisted of peripheral blood. The nucleotide sequence is given as TGTGCCAGCAGCTTACAGGGGTTGGGAGAAAAACTGTTTTTT. Its translation is CASSLQGLGEKLFF.